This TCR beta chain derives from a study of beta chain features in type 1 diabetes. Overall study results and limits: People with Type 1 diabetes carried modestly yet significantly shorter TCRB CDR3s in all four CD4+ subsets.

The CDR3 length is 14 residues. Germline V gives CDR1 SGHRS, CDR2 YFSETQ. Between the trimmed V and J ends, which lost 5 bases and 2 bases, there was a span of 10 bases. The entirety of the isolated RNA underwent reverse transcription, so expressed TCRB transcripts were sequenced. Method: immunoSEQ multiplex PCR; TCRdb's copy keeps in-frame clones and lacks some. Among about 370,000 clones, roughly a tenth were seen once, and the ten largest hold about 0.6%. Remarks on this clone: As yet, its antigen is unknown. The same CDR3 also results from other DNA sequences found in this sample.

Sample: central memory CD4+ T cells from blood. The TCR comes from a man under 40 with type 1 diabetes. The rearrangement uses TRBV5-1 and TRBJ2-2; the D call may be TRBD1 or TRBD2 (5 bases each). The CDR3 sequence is CASSPGLNTGELFF. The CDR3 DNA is TGCGCCAGCAGTCCGGGGCTTAACACCGGGGAGCTGTTTTTT.